The T cell receptor (beta chain) under discussion was sequenced for a study of memory CD4+ T cells and cytomegalovirus serostatus. About the research overall: Of the healthy Belgian adults, 9 or 10 were CMV seropositive and about two dozen seronegative.

Germline CDR1 is SGHTA and CDR2 is FQGNSA. Trimming at V came to 3 bases and at J to 6 bases, leaving 6 bases not matched to a gene. CDR3 size: 14 residues. Comment on this clone: Its antigen is not known.

Single viable CD3+CD4+CD8-CD45RO+ cells were sorted as the memory CD4+ T cells. Under the authors' procedure: Out-of-frame sequences were removed, leaving roughly 2,200,000 distinct TCRbeta sequences. Using immunoSEQ multiplex PCR, the repertoire was profiled, and TCRdb retains in-frame clones only, with some absent. V and J calls and clone size are as listed in that table; D and trimming were resolved from the DNA. Of under 55,000 clones in the sample, about 80% are singletons; the top ten hold roughly 1.4%. Notes on the study in general: About two fifths of the roughly 150 known CMV-associated TCRbeta sequences appeared in CD4+ memory. CMV serostatus prediction reached median AUC around 0.95, or 0.9 with US-trained model.

Sample: memory CD4+ T cells from blood. The rearrangement links TRBV7-2 to TRBJ2-3; 7 bases are a match to TRBD2. The receptor was derived from an adult in good health and CMV-seropositive. CDR3 residues: CASSLKAGRDTQYF. The CDR3 DNA is TGTGCCAGCAGCTTGAAGGCCGGGAGGGATACGCAGTATTTT. Using reference TRBV7-2 and TRBJ2-3 for the parts outside the CDR3, the full variable domain is GAGVSQSPSNKVTEKGKDVELRCDPISGHTALYWYRQSLGQGLEFLIYFQGNSAPDKSGLPSDRFSAERTGGSVSTLTIQRTQQEDSAVYLCASSLKAGRDTQYFGPGTRLTVL.